This TCR beta chain is drawn from a study of blood T cell repertoires in COVID-19. Study-level background: Acute-phase and convalescent COVID-19 samples originated in the United States, Italy and Spain. Sources were T cells, B-cell-depleted T cells, or PBMCs; the material itself was cDNA or gDNA.

Per the original data handling: Reference gene primer amplification in the assay estimated nucleated cell counts. The protocol was immunoSEQ multiplex PCR, while the TCRdb copy is restricted to in-frame clones and leaves out a portion. V, J and clone size derive from that table, while D and trimming were established from the DNA sequence. The sample shows nearly 25,000 clones, around 81% of them seen only once. This CDR3 contains 14 residues. V was shortened by 4 bases and J by 4 bases, with 10 bases between the two germline ends. Germline values: CDR1 KGHDR, CDR2 SFDVKD. Sequencing was performed on peripheral blood. The TCR sequence derives from a man in his 70s with acute or convalescent COVID-19. V gene TRBV24-1 combines with J gene TRBJ2-1; D unclear. The CDR3, as DNA: TGTGCCACCAGTGACCCGACACAATACAATGAGCAGTTCTTC. Its translation: CATSDPTQYNEQFF.